This is a list of T cell receptor beta chains from one sample in a study of T cells in Graves' hyperthyroidism and ophthalmopathy. TCRdb re-called the multiplex PCR reads through MiXCR, storing one row per CDR3 protein. The sample lists fewer than 750,000 distinct CDR3 sequences, roughly 46% occurring once. Input material: peripheral blood or thyroid tissue (not recorded which). All receptors come from a young woman with Graves' hyperthyroidism. The conserved cysteine and the conserved F or W are not part of the CDR3 here. Fields, in order: D gene, V gene, J gene, CDR3 protein. A D gene is named only where the DNA matches it firmly.

d_call: NA; v_call: TRBV7-2; j_call: TRBJ1-5; cdr3_aa: ASSWGQH
d_call: NA; v_call: TRBV7-2; j_call: TRBJ2-7; cdr3_aa: ASSLGGNSGQAGRYEQY
d_call: TRBD1; v_call: TRBV7-9; j_call: TRBJ1-1; cdr3_aa: ASSAGTANTEAF
d_call: TRBD2; v_call: TRBV7-6; j_call: TRBJ2-5; cdr3_aa: ASSQGLAGGVKTQY
d_call: TRBD1; v_call: TRBV27; j_call: TRBJ1-6; cdr3_aa: ASSYLEGQGDSPLH
d_call: NA; v_call: TRBV7-9; j_call: TRBJ1-5; cdr3_aa: ASSLGGSGNSYEH
d_call: NA; v_call: TRBV7-2; j_call: TRBJ2-5; cdr3_aa: ASSLTPETQY
d_call: NA; v_call: TRBV18; j_call: TRBJ1-2; cdr3_aa: ASSPQESGYT
d_call: NA; v_call: TRBV7-9; j_call: TRBJ1-2; cdr3_aa: ASSSLAGGYGYT
d_call: NA; v_call: TRBV12-3/TRBV12-4; j_call: TRBJ1-1; cdr3_aa: ASSSQRRKIEAF
d_call: TRBD2; v_call: TRBV29-1; j_call: TRBJ2-5; cdr3_aa: SARTSGRKETQY
d_call: TRBD2; v_call: TRBV20-1; j_call: TRBJ2-2; cdr3_aa: SARDPGEGRPGELF
d_call: TRBD1; v_call: TRBV20-1; j_call: TRBJ1-1; cdr3_aa: SALRRTGRAF
d_call: TRBD2; v_call: TRBV24-1; j_call: TRBJ2-1; cdr3_aa: ATSDLSGTSGHNEQF
d_call: NA; v_call: TRBV9; j_call: TRBJ2-2; cdr3_aa: ASSPPSNTGELF
d_call: NA; v_call: TRBV2; j_call: TRBJ1-2; cdr3_aa: ASRVDTHGYT
d_call: NA; v_call: TRBV29-1; j_call: TRBJ1-5; cdr3_aa: SVVSGDKGPQH
d_call: NA; v_call: TRBV25-1; j_call: TRBJ1-5; cdr3_aa: ACSARKGQADQPQH
d_call: TRBD2; v_call: TRBV25-1; j_call: TRBJ2-7; cdr3_aa: ASVTTSGKVYEQY
d_call: NA; v_call: TRBV7-2; j_call: TRBJ1-6; cdr3_aa: ASSLVEEFGSPLH
d_call: NA; v_call: TRBV12-3/TRBV12-4; j_call: TRBJ1-2; cdr3_aa: ASSSGADGYT
d_call: TRBD1; v_call: TRBV7-9; j_call: TRBJ1-2; cdr3_aa: ASSLSPRGWKYGYT
d_call: NA; v_call: TRBV20-1; j_call: TRBJ2-7; cdr3_aa: SATEGGRPYEQY
d_call: NA; v_call: TRBV12-3/TRBV12-4; j_call: TRBJ1-2; cdr3_aa: ASSFDVGYT
d_call: NA; v_call: TRBV5-1; j_call: TRBJ2-7; cdr3_aa: ASSSGNSYEQY
d_call: TRBD1; v_call: TRBV12-3/TRBV12-4; j_call: TRBJ1-1; cdr3_aa: ASSVPGTENTEAF
d_call: NA; v_call: TRBV20-1; j_call: TRBJ2-7; cdr3_aa: SGRGAGPTRRYEQY
d_call: NA; v_call: TRBV24-1; j_call: TRBJ2-2; cdr3_aa: ATSDLAGLLTTGELF
d_call: NA; v_call: TRBV10-3; j_call: TRBJ1-5; cdr3_aa: AISESDRNNQPQH
d_call: NA; v_call: TRBV6-5; j_call: TRBJ2-7; cdr3_aa: ASSNRDGIYEQY
d_call: TRBD1; v_call: TRBV15; j_call: TRBJ1-2; cdr3_aa: ATSRGQGVYGYT
d_call: NA; v_call: TRBV20-1; j_call: TRBJ2-7; cdr3_aa: SATKGLSYEQY
d_call: TRBD1; v_call: TRBV29-1; j_call: TRBJ2-5; cdr3_aa: SVEDRNLGQETQY
d_call: TRBD2; v_call: TRBV29-1; j_call: TRBJ2-7; cdr3_aa: SLAAGETYEQY
d_call: TRBD1; v_call: TRBV13; j_call: TRBJ2-2; cdr3_aa: ATGTGRTRDTGELF
d_call: NA; v_call: TRBV24-1; j_call: TRBJ1-3; cdr3_aa: ATSDPGSTPGNTTY
d_call: NA; v_call: TRBV7-9; j_call: TRBJ1-1; cdr3_aa: ASSLLGAAGLNTEAF
d_call: TRBD1; v_call: TRBV29-1; j_call: TRBJ1-2; cdr3_aa: SSFPGQGNYGYT
d_call: NA; v_call: TRBV12-3/TRBV12-4; j_call: TRBJ1-4; cdr3_aa: ASSPGVANEKLF